Listed here is a single T cell receptor beta chain. This sample is part of a study of shared clonotypes between healthy human individuals. Sequencing used immunoSEQ multiplex PCR; TCRdb keeps in-frame clones, though not all of them. The sample lists about 490,000 clones; approximately 78% were seen once. The receptor's source is a woman in her 40s in good health. Some clones in this sample may be carry-over from other donors' samples. Sequenced sample: PBMCs.

Written as DNA, the CDR3 is TGTGCCAGCACCCCACTGGGGTGGACAGAGAATAGAAAGGCCCGGCCCGGGGAGCTGTTTTTT. This codes for CASTPLGWTENRKARPGELFF. The rearrangement uses TRBV28 and TRBJ2-2; D might be TRBD1 (6 bases). Germline values: CDR1 MDHEN, CDR2 SYDVKM. The CDR3 loop spans 21 amino acids. V was shortened by 7 bases and J by 6 bases, with 36 bases between the two germline ends.